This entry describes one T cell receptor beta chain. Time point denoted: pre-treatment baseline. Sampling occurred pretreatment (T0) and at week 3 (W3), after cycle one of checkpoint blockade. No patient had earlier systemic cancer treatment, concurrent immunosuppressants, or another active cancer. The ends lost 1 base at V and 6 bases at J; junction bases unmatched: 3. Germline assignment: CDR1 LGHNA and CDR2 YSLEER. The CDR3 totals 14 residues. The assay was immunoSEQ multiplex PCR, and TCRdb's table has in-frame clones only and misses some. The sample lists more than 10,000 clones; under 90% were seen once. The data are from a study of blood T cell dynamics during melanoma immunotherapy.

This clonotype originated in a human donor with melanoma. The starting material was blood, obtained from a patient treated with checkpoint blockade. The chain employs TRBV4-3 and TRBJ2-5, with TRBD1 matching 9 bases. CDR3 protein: CASSQVDRGQTQYF. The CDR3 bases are TGCGCCAGCAGCCAAGTGGACAGGGGCCAGACCCAGTACTTC.